This passage covers 17 T cell receptor beta chains from one sample sequenced in a study of human T cells and chemical hapten exposure. Each CDR3 protein is one row after TCRdb ran MiXCR on the RACE reads. This table holds 370,000 or so distinct CDR3 sequences, roughly 4.8% found once. Time point described: patch test 1, 2 weeks after DPC sensitization. Treatment in this sample: therapeutic diphenylcyclopropenone sensitization with weekly scalp DPC. The source was whole blood, collected in connection with sensitization to the hapten diphenylcyclopropenone (DPC). Receptor source: a woman aged 45 to 65 with alopecia areata. Some clones in this sample may be carry-over from other donors' samples.

The CDR3, as DNA: TGTGCCAGCAGCCATGAAGCGGGGGGCCTCCTCACAGATACGCAGTATTTT. This encodes CASSHEAGGLLTDTQYF. This chain uses TRBV3-1 with TRBJ2-3, with 9 positions matching TRBD2. Germline assignment: CDR1 LGHDT and CDR2 YNNKEL (reference sequence). After removal of 3 bases from V and 2 bases from J, the junction contained 9 bases not matched to a gene. There are 17 residues in the CDR3.

This clonotype showed up just a few times. The rearrangement joins TRBV7-2 to TRBJ2-5; TRBD2 matches at 10 bases. V was pared by 5 bases and J by 3 bases, with 3 bases of the junction left unmatched. Per germline, CDR1 SGHTA and CDR2 FQGNSA. CDR3 length: 14 amino acids. The CDR3 DNA follows: TGTGCCAGCAGCCGGACTAGCGGAAAAGAGACCCAGTACTTC. It encodes CASSRTSGKETQYF.

This clonotype was observed many times. The chain uses TRBV29-1 and TRBJ2-1; no firm D call. Trimming took off 1 base at V and 0 bases at J, with 7 bases between the two ends. CDR1 and CDR2 (germline): SQVTM, ANQGSEA. The CDR3 has 14 amino acids. CDR3 in DNA: TGCAGCGTTGAAGGCCTTAGCTCCTACAATGAGCAGTTCTTC. This sequence encodes CSVEGLSSYNEQFF.

This rearrangement joins TRBV6-6 to TRBJ2-7; D tentatively reads TRBD1 or TRBD2 (5 bases each). CDR1 is MNHNY and CDR2 is SVGAGI in the germline V gene (reference sequence). The length of the CDR3 is 13 residues. Trimming took off 6 bases at V and 9 bases at J, with 18 bases between the two ends. CDR3 residues: CASSPNGHGGQYF. For the CDR3, the DNA is TGTGCCAGCAGCCCCAACGGACATGGGGGGCAGTACTTC.

This clonotype was counted many times. The rearrangement links TRBV12-3 or TRBV12-4 to TRBJ2-1; D might be TRBD1 (6 bases). The CDR3 sequence is 17 residues long. The V and J ends lost 3 bases and 3 bases respectively, with 18 bases between them. The CDR3 protein is CASSFPEGTKNYNEQFF. The CDR3 nucleotides are TGTGCCAGCAGTTTCCCCGAGGGGACAAAGAACTACAATGAGCAGTTCTTC.

This clonotype was observed many times. The chain couples TRBV28 to TRBJ1-1, with D perhaps matching TRBD1 (6 bases). V lost 4 bases, J lost 0 bases, and 15 bases lay in between. The V gene's germline CDR1 is MDHEN and CDR2 SYDVKM. The CDR3 consists of 16 residues. The DNA of the CDR3 is TGTGCCAGCAGTTCGGCAGGGGTACCCATGAACACTGAAGCTTTCTTT. It is translated as CASSSAGVPMNTEAFF.

V gene TRBV7-8 combines with J gene TRBJ1-5; TRBD1 is a possible D gene (6 bases). The CDR3 has 15 residues. The V end was cut by 9 bases, the J end by 4 bases, with 19 bases between. CDR1 SGHVS and CDR2 FQNEAQ come from the germline V gene. The CDR3 DNA follows: TGTGCCAGTAGCGCAAACAGGGTTGGAAATCAGCCCCAGCATTTT. Amino acid sequence: CASSANRVGNQPQHF.

This clonotype has a count of ten or more. The rearrangement uses TRBV28 and TRBJ1-5; D gene uncertain. This CDR3 has 12 residues. Per germline, CDR1 MDHEN and CDR2 SYDVKM. V lost 8 bases and J 1 base, leaving 6 bases between the germline ends. The CDR3 loop reads CASGFSNQPQHF. The DNA for the CDR3 is TGTGCCAGCGGCTTCAGCAATCAGCCCCAGCATTTT.

The chain combines TRBV29-1 with TRBJ2-3, with D perhaps TRBD2 (5 bases). Per germline, CDR1 SQVTM and CDR2 ANQGSEA. Trimming shortened V by 0 bases and J by 0 bases, and 7 bases separated the two germline ends. This CDR3 contains 14 residues. CDR3 in amino acids: CSVEDRGSTDTQYF. Here the CDR3 DNA reads TGCAGCGTTGAAGATCGGGGTAGCACAGATACGCAGTATTTT.

This clonotype has just a few counts. DNA of the CDR3: TGTGCCAGCAGCTCCGGACAGGGACCCTTTACGGGTCAGCCCCAGCATTTT. Translated: CASSSGQGPFTGQPQHF. The chain has TRBV6-5 and TRBJ1-5, with 8 bases fitting TRBD1. V lost 6 bases to trimming and J lost 6 bases; unmatched junction nucleotides: 16. The V gene's germline CDR1 is MNHEY and CDR2 SVGAGI. The CDR3 loop spans 17 amino acids.

This clonotype has ten or more counts. This chain links TRBV12-2 with TRBJ2-7; the table calls TRBD2, which could not be checked here. TRBV12-2 represents a pseudogene. The CDR3 has 17 amino acids. CDR3 DNA: TGTGCAAGTCGCTTAGCGGCCCTAGCGGGGGGGCCCGGGGAGCAGTACTTC. This translates into CASRLAALAGGPGEQYF.

This chain uses TRBV19 with TRBJ1-5; no clear D gene. This CDR3 spans 12 amino acids. In germline, CDR1 is LNHDA, CDR2 SQIVND (reference sequence). Deletions cut 1 base from V and 5 bases from J, with 3 bases between. The CDR3 is CASSIVDQPQHF. DNA for the CDR3: TGTGCCAGTAGTATAGTAGATCAGCCCCAGCATTTT.

There are many counts of this clonotype. This chain connects TRBV28 to TRBJ1-5; D is unclear. Trimming stripped 3 bases from V and 10 bases from J, with 4 bases between. CDR1 is MDHEN and CDR2 is SYDVKM in the germline V gene. The CDR3 length is 10 residues. The CDR3 DNA reads TGTGCCAGCAGTTTTCAACCCCAGCATTTT. Translation gives CASSFQPQHF.

This clonotype was seen many times. The gene calls are TRBV2 and TRBJ1-5; TRBD1 is a possible D gene (6 bases). V lost 6 bases to trimming and J lost 7 bases, with 19 bases between them. Germline V CDR1 and CDR2: SNHLY, FYNNEI. CDR3 length: 15 amino acids. DNA of the CDR3: TGTGCCAGCAGCCCGAGGGGCCAGGGGAGGCAGCCCCAGCATTTT. It yields the protein CASSPRGQGRQPQHF.

This clonotype was found a few times. The chain links TRBV5-8 to TRBJ2-1; weak D call: TRBD2 (5 bases). The CDR3 spans 16 residues. In germline, CDR1 is SGHTS, CDR2 YDEGEE. V lost 2 bases to trimming and J lost 4 bases, with 16 bases between them. Here the CDR3 reads CASSLGFNQRYNEQFF. The CDR3, as DNA: TGTGCCAGCAGCTTAGGATTTAACCAGCGGTACAATGAGCAGTTCTTC.

Note on this clonotype: A read error may be the cause here, since a much bigger clone is one base away. The genes are TRBV7-9 and TRBJ1-4; D is perhaps TRBD1 (5 bases). The ends were cut back, 4 bases at V and 6 bases at J, with 18 bases in the middle. The germline gives CDR1 SEHNR, CDR2 FQNEAQ (reference sequence). The CDR3 runs to 16 residues. CDR3 region: CASSSSRDRRYEKLFF. The CDR3 DNA sequence: TGTGCCAGCAGCTCGAGCCGGGACCGACGATATGAAAAACTGTTTTTT.

There are a few counts of this clonotype. The chain carries TRBV7-2 and TRBJ1-3; 7 positions match TRBD1. Trimming took 4 bases from V and 4 from J; bases not matched to a gene: 7. The germline CDR1 and CDR2 sequences are SGHTA and FQGNSA. This CDR3 has 15 residues. The CDR3 nucleotides read TGTGCCAGCAGCTACCAGGACAGGTCCGGAAACACCATATATTTT. Protein sequence: CASSYQDRSGNTIYF.